Each of the 19 T cell receptor beta chains below was sequenced from the same sample in a study of blood T cell repertoires in COVID-19. Some clones are missing from TCRdb's copy, which holds only in-frame ones; the method was immunoSEQ multiplex PCR. The sample carries approximately 250,000 clones, 88% recorded once. Sequences were obtained from PBMCs or T cells enriched from blood (not recorded which). All receptors derive from a woman in her thirties or forties with acute COVID-19.

This chain connects TRBV6-5 to TRBJ2-2; D unclear. The length of the CDR3 is 11 residues. Trimming took off 2 bases at V and 7 bases at J, with 2 bases between the two ends. Germline CDR1 reads MNHEY; CDR2 reads SVGAGI. The CDR3 DNA sequence: TGTGCCAGCAGTTACCTCGGGGAGCTGTTTTTT. Protein product: CASSYLGELFF.

The chain is built from TRBV27 and TRBJ2-5; TRBD2 agrees at 8 bases. The CDR3 is 16 residues long. V lost 6 bases, J lost 5 bases, and 14 bases stayed unmatched. Per the germline V gene, CDR1 is MNHEY and CDR2 is SMNVEV (reference sequence). The CDR3 nucleotides read TGTGCCAGCAGGTCCGGGGGGGGCGCTGGTGGGGAGACCCAGTACTTC. It codes for CASRSGGGAGGETQYF.

This clone was detected only a few times. The chain's CDR3 is CASSGLYNEQFF. The CDR3 nucleotides read TGTGCCAGCAGCGGACTCTACAATGAGCAGTTCTTC. This sequence joins TRBV9 and TRBJ2-1; D remains unclear. Germline CDR1 SGDLS, CDR2 YYNGEE. This CDR3 region has 12 residues. The V and J ends lost 3 bases and 3 bases respectively, with 4 bases between them.

This chain connects TRBV14 to TRBJ2-1; unclear D gene. Germline CDR1 is SGHDN and CDR2 is FVKESK. The V end lost 1 base, the J end lost 0 bases, and 7 bases lay between the germline ends. CDR3 size: 15 residues. CDR3 in amino acids: CASSQVWSSYNEQFF. The CDR3 nucleotides read TGTGCCAGCAGCCAAGTCTGGAGCTCCTACAATGAGCAGTTCTTC.

V is TRBV7-9 and J is TRBJ2-5, with 8 nucleotides matching TRBD1. V lost 5 bases and J lost 4; bases outside the gene matches: 9. The CDR3 consists of 15 residues. The V gene's germline CDR1 is SEHNR and CDR2 FQNEAQ (reference sequence). CDR3 amino acids: CASSQRQGWIETQYF. The DNA for the CDR3 is TGTGCCAGCAGCCAAAGACAGGGGTGGATAGAGACCCAGTACTTC.

This CDR3 reads CASSYREKLFF. As DNA, the CDR3 is TGTGCCAGCAGCTACAGGGAAAAACTGTTTTTT. This chain connects TRBV12-3 or TRBV12-4 to TRBJ1-4; D possibly corresponds to TRBD1 (5 bases). The CDR3 totals 11 residues. Trimming pared 6 bases from V and 8 bases from J, leaving 7 bases between.

The chain is built from TRBV28 and TRBJ1-2, with 9 bases identical to TRBD1. Losses at the gene ends were 2 bases for V and 4 bases for J; bases not matched to a gene: 2. In germline, CDR1 is MDHEN, CDR2 SYDVKM. CDR3 length: 14 residues. CDR3 region: CASSLRTGAYGYTF. CDR3 sequence (DNA): TGTGCCAGCAGTTTAAGGACAGGGGCCTATGGCTACACCTTC.

This clone was counted a few times. The chain recombines TRBV24-1 with TRBJ1-2; possible D gene TRBD1, 5 bases. Germline V CDR1 and CDR2: KGHDR, SFDVKD. The CDR3 is 14 residues long. V gave up 4 bases and J gave up 4 bases, with 12 bases separating them. This chain's CDR3 is CATSDLDQGYGYTF. The CDR3 region has the DNA TGTGCCACCAGTGACCTGGACCAGGGCTATGGCTACACCTTC.

The rearrangement links TRBV18 to TRBJ1-4; tentatively, D is TRBD1 (6 bases). V was clipped by 1 base and J by 7 bases, with 13 bases between them. This CDR3 comprises 15 residues. Germline V gene data show CDR1 as KGHSH and CDR2 as LQKENI. CDR3 nucleotide sequence: TGTGCCAGCTCACCACGGGAGGGGGTTGGTGAAAAACTGTTTTTT. It codes for CASSPREGVGEKLFF.

CDR3 DNA sequence: TGTGCCAGTAGTATTGGCGGGACGAACACCGGGGAGCTGTTTTTT. Amino acid sequence: CASSIGGTNTGELFF. The chain joins TRBV19 to TRBJ2-2; possible D gene TRBD2, 6 bases. CDR1 and CDR2 (germline): LNHDA, SQIVND (reference sequence). This CDR3 is built from 15 residues. Trimming removed 3 bases from V and 0 bases from J, with 8 bases in between.

The chain joins TRBV27 to TRBJ1-5; TRBD1 agrees at 7 bases. Germline V CDR1 and CDR2: MNHEY, SMNVEV (reference sequence). The junction had 10 bases not matched to a gene; V was cut back by 8 bases and J by 0 bases. The CDR3 has 16 residues. The CDR3 bases are TGTGCCAGCGCCTGGACAGGAGGTAATAGCAATCAGCCCCAGCATTTT. Its protein is CASAWTGGNSNQPQHF.

V usage is TRBV7-9 and J usage is TRBJ2-3, with D uncertain. The CDR3 is 15 amino acids. V was cut by 5 bases and J by 2 bases, with 14 bases left in between. CDR1 is SEHNR, CDR2 FQNEAQ, per germline (reference sequence). The CDR3 loop reads CASSRATTATDTQYF. The CDR3 region has the DNA TGTGCCAGCAGCCGAGCTACCACCGCCACAGATACGCAGTATTTT. Complete variable domain (other parts from reference TRBV7-9 and TRBJ2-3): DTGVSQNPRHKITKRGQNVTFRCDPISEHNRLYWYRQTLGQGPEFLTYFQNEAQLEKSRLLSDRFSAERPKGSFSTLEIQRTEQGDSAMYLCASSRATTATDTQYFGPGTRLTVL.

A single count supports this clone. The J gene is TRBJ1-3, the V gene TRBV18; D gene unclear. This CDR3 has 14 amino acids. Trimming took off 2 bases at V and 1 base at J, with 6 bases between the two ends. CDR1 KGHSH and CDR2 LQKENI come from the germline V gene. The CDR3 spells CASSPGHSGNTIYF. CDR3 DNA: TGTGCCAGCTCACCAGGGCATTCTGGAAACACCATATATTTT.

The genes are TRBV28 and TRBJ2-2; D is possibly TRBD2 (6 bases). This CDR3 is built from 15 residues. V was clipped by 4 bases and J by 7 bases, with 16 bases between them. CDR1 and CDR2 from the germline V gene are MDHEN and SYDVKM. The CDR3 is CASSSSRRGFGELFF. The CDR3 DNA reads TGTGCCAGCAGTTCCTCCAGGAGGGGTTTCGGGGAGCTGTTTTTT.

CDR3 nucleotide sequence: TGTGCCAGCAACAGGGTGCGGAACACTGAAGCTTTCTTT. Residues: CASNRVRNTEAFF. V gene TRBV6-5 combines with J gene TRBJ1-1; weak D call: TRBD1 (6 bases). CDR1 and CDR2 (germline): MNHEY, SVGAGI. The V end lost 7 bases, the J end lost 1 base, and 10 bases lay between the germline ends. The CDR3 is 13 residues long.

This clone was recorded at least ten times. The gene calls are TRBV5-5 and TRBJ2-7, with D possibly being TRBD2 (5 bases). Germline CDR1 SGHKS, CDR2 YYEKEE (reference sequence). Trimming removed 5 bases at V and 4 bases at J, with 16 bases between. The CDR3 extends over 14 amino acids. This CDR3 reads CASSTPRSGYEQYF. The CDR3 DNA reads as TGTGCCAGCAGTACACCAAGATCGGGGTACGAGCAGTACTTC.

This chain links TRBV5-1 with TRBJ2-3, with 15 bases lining up with TRBD2. Germline V gives CDR1 SGHRS, CDR2 YFSETQ. Losses at the gene ends were 0 bases for V and 2 bases for J; bases not matched to a gene: 4. The CDR3 extends over 18 amino acids. The DNA for the CDR3 is TGCGCCAGCAGCTTGGCGGGACTAGCGGGAGGCCTCACAGATACGCAGTATTTT. As protein: CASSLAGLAGGLTDTQYF. The full variable domain, its missing parts supplied by reference TRBV5-1 and TRBJ2-3, is KAGVTQTPRYLIKTRGQQVTLSCSPISGHRSVSWYQQTPGQGLQFLFEYFSETQRNKGNFPGRFSGRQFSNSRSEMNVSTLELGDSALYLCASSLAGLAGGLTDTQYFGPGTRLTVL.

V is TRBV6-5 and J is TRBJ1-1; D not certain. The CDR3 is 13 amino acids. From germline, CDR1 is MNHEY and CDR2 SVGAGI. V was clipped by 8 bases and J by 1 base, with 11 bases between them. CDR3 DNA sequence: TGTGCCAGCTTCGAGGGAGGGAACACTGAAGCTTTCTTT. It is translated as CASFEGGNTEAFF.

V gene TRBV9 combines with J gene TRBJ1-6; 8 bases fit TRBD1. Germline V gene sequence: CDR1 SGDLS, CDR2 YYNGEE. The V and J ends lost 3 bases and 9 bases, in that order; junction bases with no gene match: 5. CDR3 size: 14 residues. The CDR3 nucleotides read TGTGCCAGCAGCGAGAGGACAGGGCTTTCACCCCTCCACTTT. This sequence encodes CASSERTGLSPLHF.